A single T cell receptor (beta chain) is shown here with its context. Its antigen remains unidentified. No quality values exist for individual bases; no much larger clone is one base distant. V has 4 bases trimmed and J has 4 bases trimmed; junction bases matching no gene number 5. Measured from the cysteine to the phenylalanine, the CDR3 is 16 residues long. Of the read, only the CDR3 DNA is kept; its 48 bases are in frame from base 1. The germline V gene (reference sequence) supplies CDR1 SGHNT and CDR2 YYREEE. The data stem from a study of cytomegalovirus exposure and HLA in healthy donors listed by TCRdb under 2017. Some background on the complete study: An earlier analysis of some 600 of the donors reported 276 Gb of sequence data and 117 million unique TCR beta sequences obtained from about 200 million T cells. All discovery cohort repertoires had been generated on a single sequencing platform. The study profiled the T cell repertoires of around 700 subjects by immunosequencing and related them to cytomegalovirus serostatus. In an earlier analysis of roughly 580 of the donors, high-throughput TCR beta sequencing was used to judge whether each TCR beta V gene segment behaved as functional or pseudogenic. In addition to the first cohort of about 650 subjects, a separate validation cohort of 120 different subjects was used. An early release that covered fewer than 800 HLA-typed donors contained approximately 290 gigabases of sequencing data and tens of millions of unique TCR sequences. The genetic ancestry cluster associated with self-reported Caucasian donors included about 84% of the approximately 410 genotyped donors. Both class I and class II loci were covered by HLA typing, at four-digit resolution. To predict cytomegalovirus infection status, the study combined high-throughput TCR immunosequencing, statistical association of individual TCRs with disease status, and machine learning. Among 398 genotyped donors of the cohort, an average of around 240,000 unique TCR beta nucleotide sequences were sequenced per donor, about a sixth of them non-productive. The aim of the study was to test whether cataloging public T cell receptors could identify signatures of past pathogen exposure. Typing coverage differed by locus: A, B, C, DRB1 and DQB1 were typed in roughly 629-630 donors, DQA1 in about 500, DPA1 in some 600, and DPB1 in around 440. About 5 DR-DQ haplotypes were handled as single units for association and clustering, since linkage in the cohort was strong. Alongside the repertoire data, information on donor age, sex, ethnicity and CMV serostatus was compiled. A later genetic analysis used genome-wide SNP genotypes for about 65% of the roughly 670 donors, treating that subset as a discovery cohort. In the later analysis, no new phenotypic data were used to find candidate immune exposures; instead, reliance was placed on TCR beta sequences and their occurrence across donors. A later analysis re-analyzed previously published TCR beta repertoires from about 600 donors and added high-resolution HLA genotyping to study TCR occurrence patterns.

Receptors were amplified or captured by the immunoSEQ multiplex PCR assay. For the multiplex PCR, a mixture combining 60 forward primers for TCR Vbeta segments and 13 reverse primers for TCR Jbeta segments was used. The CDR3 region of rearranged TCR beta genes was amplified from genomic DNA by a multiplex PCR assay. Amplified TCR beta libraries were sequenced as 87-base-pair reads on the Illumina HiSeq System. The study's processing was this. A later analysis counted about 80 million unique TCR beta chains across the 700 or so repertoires, and some 12 million of these chains were shared by at least two donors. To remove PCR and sequencing errors, raw reads were error-corrected and collapsed into unique sequences using a nearest-neighbor algorithm that merged closely related sequences. Alignment of CDR3 sequences to IMGT reference sequences was used to assign V, D and J gene segments. Each retained sequence needed at least a six-nucleotide match to both a V gene segment and a J gene segment. Rearrangements were classified as productive when the CDR3 lacked stop codons and remained in frame with V and J, and all other rearrangements were classified as non-productive. Following IMGT convention, CDR3 was defined as the stretch from the second conserved V-encoded cysteine up to the conserved J-encoded phenylalanine. The earlier analysis of 587 of the donors excluded any sequence lacking an unambiguous match to a single V gene segment. An earlier analysis of about 600 of the donors called V segments functional above 56.7% productive rearrangements and segregating when the between-donor standard deviation exceeded 5%. A statistical classification framework was built for diagnosing cytomegalovirus status from the catalog of TCR beta chain sequences. V and J gene assignment, in a later analysis, came from comparing TCR nucleotide sequences with IMGT/GENE-DB human TR gene sequences. The TCRdist pipeline was used in a later analysis to assign CDR3 sequences and most-parsimonious VDJ recombination scenarios. In a later analysis, each TCR beta chain was defined by its CDR3 amino acid sequence together with its V-gene family, and reads lacking a unique V-gene family were excluded. To address suspected cross-contamination and a sequencing artifact, a later analysis removed 550 to 750 highly shared, low-generation-probability nucleotide sequences. For each public chain, a later analysis derived a clonal expansion index from normalized ranks of inferred template counts within each repertoire. A later analysis computed generation probabilities with a VDJ recombination model fitted to out-of-frame rearrangements, and checked the results against IGoR. A later analysis scored TCR-TCR, TCR-HLA and TCR-CMV co-occurrence with hypergeometric tests, applying a repertoire-size bias correction to TCR pairs. To estimate false discovery rates, a later analysis permuted the HLA or CMV assignments 20 times. In a later analysis, co-occurring TCRs were grouped using DBSCAN, and TCRdist sequence similarity was added for clustering within HLA-allele-positive subsets. Repertoires with fewer than 30,000 or more than 120,000 public chains were left out of co-occurrence clustering, as were a few repertoires with anomalous nucleotide sharing. Entries here come from immuneACCESS through TCRdb and include only in-frame sequences with V and J called. Some clones fail to appear in such tables; in the studies checked, an unresolved V gene covers under half of the shortfall, and the cause of the remainder is unknown. For V, J and clone size, that table is used; D and trimming come from the DNA. Recorded for this sample are 170,000 or so clones; 65% to 85% of them occurred a single time. Around 3% of the sample belongs to the ten largest clones.

The cohort was made up of about 610 healthy bone marrow donors. Cohort members were all nominally healthy when sampled, although unrecorded immune exposures were likely present. The donor was CMV seropositive and was included in the group of almost 300 seropositive cohort members. Each donor provided a peripheral blood sample, and peripheral blood mononuclear cells were used for TCR beta sequencing. The Qiagen DNeasy Blood Extraction Kit was used to extract genomic DNA from the blood cell samples. On the study overall, not on this receptor specifically: In a later analysis, TCR association rates were found to vary across HLA loci, with the most associated TCRs seen for DRB1 alleles and the fewest for HLA-C alleles. Because HLA typing was unavailable for some donors at each locus, only the typed subset was used in association tests. Linkage disequilibrium might explain the correlated functional status among segregating V segments, but an unknown experimental factor could not be ruled out. The 87-base-pair reads could not distinguish some IMGT-functional V segments, including TRBV6-2 and TRBV6-3, so those segments were excluded. The classifier was reported to diagnose cytomegalovirus status with high specificity and sensitivity in both the original and validation cohorts. In an earlier analysis of fewer than 700 of the donors, most TCR beta V segments appeared in productive rearrangements about 87% or about 30% of the time, broadly matching IMGT annotations. Most CMV-associated TCR beta chains appeared to be HLA-restricted in a later analysis, and the HLA associations seemed to be driven largely by CMV exposure. The sequencing pipeline was judged likely to have produced a cluster of highly shared sequence variants as a technical artifact. Most TCR sequences were seen in very few donors, while some public TCRs were found in many individuals. Over 15 rarely observed V segments, including chromosome 9 orphons, were excluded from the earlier analysis of a few hundred of the donors because counts were too low. The cohort was sequenced for TCR beta chains only, and without alpha or paired-chain data the features that could be detected were limited. A later analysis reported that several top co-occurrence clusters appeared linked to parvovirus B19, influenza, CMV and Epstein-Barr virus. According to a later genetic analysis, donors in an Asian-associated ancestry cluster had fewer N-insertions in productive TCRs than the approximately 630-donor mean. Sequencing depth was assumed to be roughly uniform across donors in the presence/absence analyses, though that assumption may not hold. CMV serostatus was the only immune exposure information available for the cohort. Strong co-occurrence of HLA alleles, especially DR and DQ, made assigning TCR associations to individual alleles difficult. In a later analysis, HLA-associated TCR beta chains showed more clonal expansion and lower generation probabilities than non-associated chains that were equally common. A few of the identified cytomegalovirus-associated TCR beta chains were confirmed in vitro to be specific for cytomegalovirus antigens. The authors suggested that the approach could potentially be generalized to other disease states and immunological phenotypes. In a later analysis, more than 15,000 TCR beta sequences were associated with specific HLA alleles at a false discovery rate of 0.05. An association between a missense DCLRE1C variant and V-gene and J-gene trimming of TCR beta chains was found in a later genetic analysis and replicated in an independent cohort. A further reported finding was that TCR beta sequences accurately predicted the HLA-A and HLA-B alleles for most subjects in the first cohort. A total of 150 to 200 TCR beta chains were listed by the study as associated with cytomegalovirus.

The sequence came from a woman aged 50 to 65 in good health and CMV-seropositive. The specimen was PBMCs. Recombination connected TRBV5-4 to TRBJ2-3, with 14 bases aligning to TRBD2. Here the CDR3 is given as CASSTGLAGEADTQYF. The nucleotides are TGTGCCAGCAGCACGGGACTAGCGGGAGAAGCAGATACGCAGTATTTT.